These 17 T cell receptor beta chains were sequenced from one sample in a study of T cells expressing NK-cell markers. For each CDR3 protein, TCRdb gives one entry from its re-call of the 5' RACE reads, without DNA. The sample holds about 170,000 distinct CDR3 sequences. The sample comprised blood T cells: a sorted CD56 or NKG2C T cell subset, CD4+ or CD8+ T cells, or bulk PBMC T cells (not recorded which). Every receptor here comes from a man aged 18-69 years in good health.

The chain is built from TRBV9 and TRBJ2-4; no DNA is available, so the TRBD1 call from TCRdb remains unchecked. Germline V lookup: CDR1 SGDLS, CDR2 YYNGEE. This CDR3 is 16 amino acids long. The CDR3 protein is CASSVVDRGGKNIQYF.

The CDR3 spells CASSSPWTGPGANVLTF. The chain carries TRBV3-1 and TRBJ2-6. This CDR3 region has 17 residues. The germline V gene encodes CDR1 LGHDT and CDR2 YNNKEL (reference sequence).

The chain uses TRBV7-8 and TRBJ2-2. The CDR3 runs 16 residues. Germline values: CDR1 SGHVS, CDR2 FQNEAQ. The CDR3 sequence is CASSLFVKQNTGELFF. The variable domain in full, completed from reference TRBV7-8 and TRBJ2-2, reads GAGVSQSPRYKVAKRGQDVALRCDPISGHVSLFWYQQALGQGPEFLTYFQNEAQLDKSGLPSDRFFAERPEGSVSTLKIQRTQQEDSAVYLCASSLFVKQNTGELFFGEGSRLTVL.

V and J are TRBV6-1 and TRBJ2-2. There are 14 residues in the CDR3. Germline V CDR1 and CDR2: MNHNS, SASEGT. CDR3 amino acids: CASTHGPNTGELFF.

The chain is built from TRBV3-1 and TRBJ2-3; TCRdb designates TRBD1, a call that cannot be tested without DNA. Germline loops: CDR1 LGHDT, CDR2 YNNKEL (reference sequence). The CDR3 has 18 amino acids. The CDR3 spells CASSQDFEGFYLTDTQYF.

This rearrangement joins TRBV6-2 or TRBV6-3 to TRBJ2-1; TCRdb lists TRBD2, though no DNA is available to test this call. This CDR3 contains 16 residues. The germline V gene encodes CDR1 MNHEY and CDR2 SVGEGT. CDR3 sequence: CASRSGLGLSYNEQFF.

The V call is TRBV7-9, the J call TRBJ2-5; with no DNA, the TCRdb D assignment of TRBD1 cannot be verified. Germline V gives CDR1 SEHNR, CDR2 FQNEAQ (reference sequence). This CDR3 is built from 15 residues. The CDR3 sequence: CASSPPRGGQETQYF.

The chain has TRBV12-3 or TRBV12-4 and TRBJ2-3. The CDR3 sequence is 14 residues long. CDR3 amino acids: CASSFAMGTDTQYF.

J is TRBJ2-5 and V is TRBV11-2; the TCRdb call, TRBD2, lacks DNA for checking. Germline lookup yields CDR1 SGHAT and CDR2 FQNNGV. This CDR3 comprises 15 residues. The CDR3 reads CASSLVGGGLVTQYF.

The rearrangement uses TRBV20-1 and TRBJ2-7; TCRdb picks TRBD1, but there is no DNA to check that call. The CDR3 extends over 14 amino acids. The germline CDR1 and CDR2 sequences are DFQATT and SNEGSKA (reference sequence). The CDR3 here is CSARVDRGVYEQYF.

The chain employs TRBV20-1 and TRBJ2-3; lacking DNA, the TRBD2 call made by TCRdb goes unchecked. This CDR3 is built from 16 residues. Per the germline V gene, CDR1 is DFQATT and CDR2 is SNEGSKA (reference sequence). CDR3 loop: CSARDLRRGDQNTQYF.

This rearrangement joins TRBV28 to TRBJ2-6. Per germline, CDR1 MDHEN and CDR2 SYDVKM. The CDR3 contains 15 residues. The CDR3 region is CASSPSWAGANVLTF.

This chain joins TRBV13 and TRBJ2-1; TCRdb picks TRBD2, but there is no DNA to check that call. Looked up from germline, CDR1 is PRHDT and CDR2 is FYEKMQ (reference sequence). The CDR3 has 14 residues. The CDR3 protein is CASSPRTSWSEQFF. Supplemented by reference TRBV13 and TRBJ2-1, the full variable domain reads AAGVIQSPRHLIKEKRETATLKCYPIPRHDTVYWYQQGPGQDPQFLISFYEKMQSDKGSIPDRFSAQQFSDYHSELNMSSLELGDSALYFCASSPRTSWSEQFFGPGTRLTVL.

The chain carries TRBV29-1 and TRBJ2-1; TCRdb picks TRBD2, but there is no DNA to check that call. CDR1 and CDR2 (germline): SQVTM, ANQGSEA. The CDR3 extends over 14 amino acids. The CDR3 sequence: CSVDSGGGNNEQFF.

This rearrangement joins TRBV4-1 to TRBJ2-3; the D call of TRBD2 rests on TCRdb alone, since no DNA is present to check it. The CDR3 is made up of 16 amino acids. CDR1 MGHRA and CDR2 YSYEKL come from the germline V gene. The CDR3 region is CASSPLLAGSTDTQYF.

The chain recombines TRBV29-1 with TRBJ2-6. The germline gives CDR1 SQVTM, CDR2 ANQGSEA. The CDR3 covers 14 residues. CDR3 in amino acids: CSVNLGTGANVLTF.

The J gene is TRBJ1-2, the V gene TRBV20-1. Germline V gives CDR1 DFQATT, CDR2 SNEGSKA (reference sequence). The CDR3 extends over 14 amino acids. This chain's CDR3 is CSANSGLLKYGYTF.